The 32 T cell receptor beta chains in this list originate from one sample, sequenced in a study of T cells in localized non-small cell lung cancer. TCRdb keeps only in-frame clones here, not all; method: immunoSEQ multiplex PCR. The table records approximately 37,000 clones, more than 85% of them present only once. The material was peripheral blood, obtained before any cancer treatment. Receptors were obtained from a man aged 18 to 50 with stage I lung adenocarcinoma.

V is TRBV9 and J is TRBJ2-3; TRBD2 matches at 8 bases. Per germline, CDR1 SGDLS and CDR2 YYNGEE. The CDR3 has 17 amino acids. The V segment lost 0 bases and the J segment 0 bases; nucleotides outside the gene matches: 6. The CDR3 sequence: CASSVGGGFTSTDTQYF. The CDR3 nucleotides read TGTGCCAGCAGCGTAGGCGGGGGGTTCACCAGCACAGATACGCAGTATTTT. The variable domain in full, completed from reference TRBV9 and TRBJ2-3, reads DSGVTQTPKHLITATGQRVTLRCSPRSGDLSVYWYQQSLDQGLQFLIQYYNGEERAKGNILERFSAQQFPDLHSELNLSSLELGDSALYFCASSVGGGFTSTDTQYFGPGTRLTVL.

The V call is TRBV10-3, the J call TRBJ2-7; 7 bases are a match to TRBD1. Germline V gives CDR1 ENHRY, CDR2 SYGVKD. The CDR3 is 18 amino acids. Unmatched junction bases numbered 14, after V lost 0 bases and J lost 3 bases. DNA of the CDR3: TGTGCCATCAGTGAGTCCACCTACCCGGGACAGATAAACTACGAGCAGTACTTC. This encodes CAISESTYPGQINYEQYF.

The chain employs TRBV5-6 and TRBJ2-7; the D is unclear. This CDR3 spans 14 amino acids. V was clipped by 0 bases and J by 0 bases, with 7 bases between them. From germline, CDR1 is SGHDT and CDR2 YYEEEE. The CDR3 spells CASSLAGYSYEQYF. The CDR3 DNA is TGTGCCAGCAGCTTGGCCGGCTACTCCTACGAGCAGTACTTC.

DNA for the CDR3: TGCGCCAGCAGCCAAGAGTTAGGGACAGGGTTACTCACAGATACGCAGTATTTT. Amino acid sequence: CASSQELGTGLLTDTQYF. V gene TRBV4-3 combines with J gene TRBJ2-3; 9 bases match TRBD1. The length of the CDR3 is 18 residues. Germline V gene lookup returns CDR1 LGHNA and CDR2 YSLEER. J was trimmed by 2 bases and V by 0 bases; bases with no gene match: 9.

This sequence joins TRBV4-3 and TRBJ1-2, with 7 bases fitting TRBD1. CDR3 length equals 17 residues. Germline lookup yields CDR1 LGHNA and CDR2 YSLEER. Unmatched junction bases numbered 12, after V lost 1 base and J lost 4 bases. The CDR3 is CASSQGPGTVRAYGYTF. CDR3 nucleotide sequence: TGCGCCAGCAGCCAAGGCCCAGGGACAGTACGAGCCTATGGCTACACCTTC.

This chain links TRBV4-3 with TRBJ2-5; 8 bases agree with TRBD2. CDR1 and CDR2 from the germline V gene are LGHNA and YSLEER. The trim removed 4 bases at V and 5 bases at J, leaving 15 bases unmatched. There are 17 residues in the CDR3. The CDR3: CASSPNQGLVILETQYF. The CDR3 bases are TGCGCCAGCAGCCCTAATCAGGGACTAGTTATTTTGGAGACCCAGTACTTC.

The CDR3 spells CAISPGGTEAFF. CDR3 nucleotides: TGTGCCATCAGCCCAGGGGGAACTGAAGCTTTCTTT. This chain connects TRBV10-3 to TRBJ1-1; 7 bases map to TRBD1. The V gene end was trimmed by 6 bases and the J gene end by 5 bases; junction bases not matched to a gene: 3. CDR3 length: 12 amino acids. Germline lookup yields CDR1 ENHRY and CDR2 SYGVKD.

The chain is built from TRBV30 and TRBJ1-1; D gene ambiguous. Germline CDR1 is GTSNPN and CDR2 is SVGIG (reference sequence). The CDR3 has 13 amino acids. Trimming removed 3 bases at V and 4 bases at J, with 12 bases between. The CDR3 loop is CAWRLVRTTEAFF. Here the CDR3 DNA reads TGTGCCTGGAGATTGGTCAGGACCACTGAAGCTTTCTTT.

The chain employs TRBV14 and TRBJ2-5; 13 positions match TRBD2. The CDR3 runs to 17 residues. The V segment lost 1 base and the J segment 2 bases; nucleotides outside the gene matches: 4. Per the germline V gene, CDR1 is SGHDN and CDR2 is FVKESK. The CDR3 loop is CASSQVGGLAGQETQYF. The CDR3 coding sequence is TGTGCCAGCAGCCAAGTAGGGGGACTAGCGGGGCAAGAGACCCAGTACTTC.

The CDR3 DNA is TGTGCCACAGAGCAAGAGGAAGTTAGGAATGAGCAGTTCTTC. It codes for CATEQEEVRNEQFF. V is TRBV7-9 and J is TRBJ2-1; D is ambiguous. CDR3 length: 14 amino acids. CDR1 SEHNR and CDR2 FQNEAQ come from the germline V gene (reference sequence). With 10 bases removed from V and 7 bases from J, the gap between germline ends came to 20 bases.

This clone was seen a single time. V is TRBV7-2 and J is TRBJ1-1; a weak D match, TRBD1 (5 bases). The V gene lost 2 bases and the J gene lost 1 base, with 8 bases spanning the gap. This CDR3 has 14 amino acids. Germline CDR1 and CDR2: SGHTA and FQGNSA. As DNA, the CDR3 is TGTGCCAGCAGCTTACAAGGGACGAACACTGAAGCTTTCTTT. Its protein is CASSLQGTNTEAFF.

The rearrangement joins TRBV5-1 to TRBJ1-2; no clear D. This CDR3 is built from 16 residues. The germline CDR1 and CDR2 sequences are SGHRS and YFSETQ. V lost 0 bases and J lost 2, with 14 bases in between. The CDR3: CASSLESLGGNYGYTF. CDR3 DNA sequence: TGCGCCAGCAGCTTGGAGTCACTAGGCGGCAACTATGGCTACACCTTC.

This rearrangement joins TRBV7-2 to TRBJ1-1, with TRBD1 matching over 8 bases. V trimming: 5 bases; J trimming: 0 bases; junction bases outside the gene matches: 5. The CDR3 consists of 15 residues. The germline gives CDR1 SGHTA, CDR2 FQGNSA. The CDR3 is CASSVTGGLNTEAFF. The CDR3 bases are TGTGCCAGCAGCGTTACAGGGGGATTGAACACTGAAGCTTTCTTT.

The J gene is TRBJ1-1, the V gene TRBV6-6, with D tentatively TRBD1 (5 bases). Germline loops: CDR1 MNHNY, CDR2 SVGAGI (reference sequence). The CDR3 covers 12 residues. With 6 bases removed from V and 6 bases from J, the gap between germline ends came to 11 bases. CDR3 in DNA: TGTGCCAGCAGACAATTGACAGCTGAAGCTTTCTTT. The encoded protein is CASRQLTAEAFF.

J is TRBJ2-5 and V is TRBV20-1, with D hard to call. Per the germline V gene, CDR1 is DFQATT and CDR2 is SNEGSKA (reference sequence). The V end lost 3 bases, the J end lost 5 bases, and 4 bases lay between the germline ends. CDR3 size: 10 residues. CDR3 sequence (DNA): TGCAGTGCTAGTTCTGAGACCCAGTACTTC. Its protein product is CSASSETQYF.

J is TRBJ1-5 and V is TRBV27; TRBD1 aligns across 8 bases. With 4 bases clipped from V and 6 bases from J, the junction kept 2 bases outside the gene matches. Germline loops: CDR1 MNHEY, CDR2 SMNVEV (reference sequence). The CDR3 length is 13 residues. The CDR3 sequence is CASSSTGVQPQHF. The CDR3, as DNA: TGTGCCAGCAGTTCGACAGGGGTTCAGCCCCAGCATTTT.

V is TRBV6-5 and J is TRBJ2-7; D is unresolved. The germline V gene has CDR1 MNHEY and CDR2 SVGAGI. Trimming removed 8 bases at V and 3 bases at J, with 5 bases between. The CDR3 is 10 amino acids. DNA for the CDR3: TGTGCCAGCGGAAGCTACGAGCAGTACTTC. Translated, it gives CASGSYEQYF.

The chain joins TRBV10-3 to TRBJ1-2; 9 bases match TRBD1. The CDR3 runs to 16 residues. V gave up 8 bases and J gave up 4 bases; unmatched junction bases: 14. CDR1 is ENHRY, CDR2 SYGVKD, per germline. DNA for the CDR3: TGTGCCATCCTAAACAGAGGGACAGGGCTCTCCTATGGCTACACCTTC. The encoded protein is CAILNRGTGLSYGYTF.

This clone was detected only once. The chain couples TRBV7-6 to TRBJ2-1, with D perhaps matching TRBD2 (7 bases). The germline CDR1 and CDR2 sequences are SGHVS and FNYEAQ. This CDR3 has 17 amino acids. Trimming shortened V by 0 bases and J by 2 bases, and 14 bases separated the two germline ends. CDR3 amino acids: CASSLAKGGVPYNEQFF. Here the CDR3 DNA reads TGTGCCAGCAGCTTAGCAAAAGGGGGGGTTCCCTACAATGAGCAGTTCTTC. The whole variable domain, filled in from reference TRBV7-6 and TRBJ2-1, reads GAGVSQSPRYKVTKRGQDVALRCDPISGHVSLYWYRQALGQGPEFLTYFNYEAQQDKSGLPNDRFSAERPEGSISTLTIQRTEQRDSAMYRCASSLAKGGVPYNEQFFGPGTRLTVL.

The J gene is TRBJ1-2, the V gene TRBV4-3; D gene uncertain. This CDR3 is built from 17 residues. Germline V lookup: CDR1 LGHNA, CDR2 YSLEER. V was trimmed by 0 bases and J by 4 bases, leaving 18 bases between them. The CDR3 nucleotides are TGCGCCAGCAGCCAAGATCTTGGGATAGGAGTTCGCTATGGCTACACCTTC. It translates to CASSQDLGIGVRYGYTF.

This chain links TRBV28 with TRBJ1-4; 8 nucleotides agree with TRBD1. J gave up 5 bases and V 2 bases, and 1 base lay outside the gene matches. This CDR3 is 14 amino acids long. CDR1 and CDR2 (germline): MDHEN, SYDVKM. The CDR3 sequence: CASSLQGANEKLFF. CDR3 nucleotide sequence: TGTGCCAGCAGTTTACAGGGGGCGAATGAAAAACTGTTTTTT.

This chain links TRBV4-2 with TRBJ1-2; D is unclear. The V and J ends lost 4 bases and 6 bases respectively, with 15 bases between them. CDR1 is LGHNA, CDR2 YNFKEQ, per germline. This CDR3 comprises 14 residues. The CDR3 bases are TGTGCCAGCAGCCCCCCGGGCAGGTCTAATGGCTACACCTTC. Protein: CASSPPGRSNGYTF.

The chain is built from TRBV7-9 and TRBJ1-4; maybe TRBD1 (6 bases). Trimming stripped 5 bases from V and 8 bases from J, with 9 bases between. Looked up from germline, CDR1 is SEHNR and CDR2 is FQNEAQ (reference sequence). This CDR3 spans 12 amino acids. CDR3 nucleotide sequence: TGTGCCAGCAGCCCCGGGGGCGAAAAACTGTTTTTT. Its translation: CASSPGGEKLFF.

In its sample, this clone was seen a few times. The V call is TRBV27, the J call TRBJ1-3; tentatively, D is TRBD1 (6 bases). CDR1 is MNHEY and CDR2 is SMNVEV in the germline V gene (reference sequence). The CDR3 has 15 amino acids. Trimming took off 3 bases at V and 1 base at J, with 10 bases between the two ends. Here the CDR3 reads CASSFQGRSGNTIYF. DNA for the CDR3: TGTGCCAGCAGTTTCCAGGGGCGGTCTGGAAACACCATATATTTT.

This clone came up once. The chain combines TRBV18 with TRBJ2-1; D is unclear. Germline V gives CDR1 KGHSH, CDR2 LQKENI. V was trimmed by 0 bases and J by 6 bases, leaving 6 bases between them. This CDR3 contains 13 residues. As DNA, the CDR3 is TGTGCCAGCTCACCACCGGTTAGCAATGAGCAGTTCTTC. Translated, it gives CASSPPVSNEQFF.

The rearrangement joins TRBV5-1 to TRBJ1-1; TRBD1 agrees at 10 bases. Losses at the gene ends were 4 bases for V and 10 bases for J; bases not matched to a gene: 13. CDR3 length: 15 residues. Germline values: CDR1 SGHRS, CDR2 YFSETQ. This CDR3 is CASSPGQGTFDIAFF. The DNA for the CDR3 is TGCGCCAGCAGCCCGGGACAGGGGACGTTTGATATAGCTTTCTTT.

V and J are TRBV11-1 and TRBJ2-2; D tentatively reads TRBD1 or TRBD2 (5 bases each). The CDR3 is made up of 16 amino acids. Germline V gene data show CDR1 as SGHAT and CDR2 as FQDESV (reference sequence). CDR3 sequence: CGTSPPVGRGTGELFF. The CDR3 DNA follows: TGTGGCACTTCCCCCCCTGTGGGACGAGGAACCGGGGAGCTGTTTTTT.

This clone is medium-sized within its sample. V is TRBV5-4 and J is TRBJ1-6; 11 bases are shared with TRBD1. The CDR3 loop spans 16 amino acids. V gave up 0 bases and J gave up 7 bases; unmatched junction bases: 3. In germline, CDR1 is SGHNT, CDR2 YYREEE (reference sequence). The DNA for the CDR3 is TGTGCCAGCAGCTTGGCCAGGGACAGGGGGAATTCACCCCTCCACTTT. Translating it yields CASSLARDRGNSPLHF.

V usage is TRBV21-1 and J usage is TRBJ1-1. TRBV21-1 is noted as a pseudogene. This CDR3 region has 14 residues. CDR3 sequence (DNA): TGTGCCAGCAGCCCCGAGGGCCCGAACACTGAAGCTTTCTTT. Its protein is CASSPEGPNTEAFF.

This clone was counted once. The gene calls are TRBV14 and TRBJ1-6; the match to TRBD1 covers 7 bases. Trimming cost V 3 bases and J 7 bases; bases outside gene matches: 3. The germline CDR1 and CDR2 sequences are SGHDN and FVKESK. The CDR3 contains 14 residues. The CDR3 region is CASSQETGNSPLHF. The CDR3 DNA follows: TGTGCCAGCAGCCAGGAGACAGGGAATTCACCCCTCCACTTT. Full variable domain (missing parts from reference TRBV14 and TRBJ1-6): EAGVTQFPSHSVIEKGQTVTLRCDPISGHDNLYWYRRVMGKEIKFLLHFVKESKQDESGMPNNRFLAERTGGTYSTLKVQPAELEDSGVYFCASSQETGNSPLHFGNGTRLTVT.

The chain combines TRBV19 with TRBJ1-5; D perhaps matches TRBD1 (5 bases). CDR1 is LNHDA, CDR2 SQIVND, per germline (reference sequence). V gave up 1 base and J gave up 2 bases, with 12 bases separating them. The CDR3 has 16 residues. As DNA, the CDR3 is TGTGCCAGTAGTATAGGGGGAGGGGCAGGCAATCAGCCCCAGCATTTT. This translates into CASSIGGGAGNQPQHF.

The V gene is TRBV6-1, the J gene TRBJ2-1; TRBD2 might be the D (5 bases). CDR3 size: 14 residues. Trimming left V 4 bases short and J 3 bases short, with 10 bases between. Germline V gene data show CDR1 as MNHNS and CDR2 as SASEGT. DNA for the CDR3: TGTGCCAGCAGTGGATACGGGGACTACAATGAGCAGTTCTTC. It translates to CASSGYGDYNEQFF.